The entry below gives a single TCR beta chain sequence along with its context. About 0.45 to 1 ug RNA was reverse transcribed with random hexamers. The CDR3 of TCR beta was amplified by immunoSEQ multiplex PCR across 54 Vbeta and 13 Jbeta. TCRdb reprocessed the immunoSEQ multiplex PCR reads via MiXCR and lists one record per CDR3 protein. Of 40,000 to 55,000 distinct CDR3 sequences in the sample, roughly 93% were seen once. The sample comes from a study of CD8 T cells in Susac syndrome. V lost 3 bases to trimming and J lost 4 bases; unmatched junction nucleotides: 7. Germline CDR1 reads DFQATT; CDR2 reads SNEGSKA (reference sequence). This CDR3 spans 14 amino acids.

The sample comprised CD8+ T cells from PBMCs. The receptor was isolated from a human donor with multiple sclerosis. This chain connects TRBV20-1 to TRBJ1-2, with 8 bases matching TRBD1. The CDR3 DNA reads TGCAGTGCTAGGGATCGGGACAGGAGCTATGGCTACACCTTC. Protein: CSARDRDRSYGYTF.